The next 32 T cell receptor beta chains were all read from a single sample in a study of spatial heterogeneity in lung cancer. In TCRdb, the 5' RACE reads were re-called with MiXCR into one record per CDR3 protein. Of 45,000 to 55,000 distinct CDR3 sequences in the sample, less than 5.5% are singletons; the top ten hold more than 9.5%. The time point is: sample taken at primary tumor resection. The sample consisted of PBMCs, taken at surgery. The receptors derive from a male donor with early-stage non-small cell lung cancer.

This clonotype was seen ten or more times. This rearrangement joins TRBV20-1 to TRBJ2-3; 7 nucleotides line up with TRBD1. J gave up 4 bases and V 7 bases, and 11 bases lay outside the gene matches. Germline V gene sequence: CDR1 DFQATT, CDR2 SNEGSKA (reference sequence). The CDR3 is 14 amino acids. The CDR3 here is CSVHDRVGSDTQYF. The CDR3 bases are TGCAGTGTTCACGACAGGGTCGGGTCAGATACGCAGTATTTT.

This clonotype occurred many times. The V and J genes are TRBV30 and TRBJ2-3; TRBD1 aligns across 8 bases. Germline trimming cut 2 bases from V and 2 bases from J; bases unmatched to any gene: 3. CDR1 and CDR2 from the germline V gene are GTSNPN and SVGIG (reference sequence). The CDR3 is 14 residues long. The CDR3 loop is CAWSTGGITDTQYF. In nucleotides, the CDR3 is TGTGCCTGGAGTACAGGGGGGATCACAGATACGCAGTATTTT.

The CDR3 reads CSAMGQGDQPQHF. CDR3 DNA: TGCAGTGCAATGGGGCAGGGCGATCAGCCCCAGCATTTT. The chain uses TRBV20-1 and TRBJ1-5; a weak D match, TRBD1 (5 bases). Germline V CDR1 and CDR2: DFQATT, SNEGSKA (reference sequence). The V end lost 6 bases, the J end lost 5 bases, and 14 bases lay between the germline ends. The CDR3 runs to 13 residues.

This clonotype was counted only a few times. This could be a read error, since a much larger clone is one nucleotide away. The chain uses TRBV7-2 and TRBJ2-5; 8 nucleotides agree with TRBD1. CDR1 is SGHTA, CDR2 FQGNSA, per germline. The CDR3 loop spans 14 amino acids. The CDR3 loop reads CASSLNRGKETRYF. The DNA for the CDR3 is TGTGCCAGCAGCTTAAACAGGGGGAAAGAGACCCGGTACTTC.

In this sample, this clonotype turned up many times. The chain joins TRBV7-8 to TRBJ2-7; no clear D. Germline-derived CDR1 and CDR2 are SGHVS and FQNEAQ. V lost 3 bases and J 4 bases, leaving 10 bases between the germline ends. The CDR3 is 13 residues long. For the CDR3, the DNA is TGTGCCAGCAGCTTTACGACCTTATACGAGCAGTACTTC. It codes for CASSFTTLYEQYF.

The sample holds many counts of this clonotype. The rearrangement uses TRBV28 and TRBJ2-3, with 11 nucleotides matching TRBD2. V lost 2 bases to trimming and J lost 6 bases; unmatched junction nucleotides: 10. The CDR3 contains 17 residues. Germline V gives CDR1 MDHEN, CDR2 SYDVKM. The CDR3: CASSLRKTSGIQDTQYF. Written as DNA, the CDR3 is TGTGCCAGCAGTTTAAGGAAGACTAGCGGGATTCAGGATACGCAGTATTTT. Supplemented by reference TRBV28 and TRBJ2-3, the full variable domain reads DVKVTQSSRYLVKRTGEKVFLECVQDMDHENMFWYRQDPGLGLRLIYFSYDVKMKEKGDIPEGYSVSREKKERFSLILESASTNQTSMYLCASSLRKTSGIQDTQYFGPGTRLTVL.

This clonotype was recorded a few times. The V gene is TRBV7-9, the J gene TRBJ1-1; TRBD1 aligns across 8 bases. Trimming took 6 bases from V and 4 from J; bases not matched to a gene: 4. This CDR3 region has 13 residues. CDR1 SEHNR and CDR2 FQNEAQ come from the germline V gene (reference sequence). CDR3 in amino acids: CASSIQGGTEAFF. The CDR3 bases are TGTGCCAGCAGTATACAGGGGGGCACTGAAGCTTTCTTT.

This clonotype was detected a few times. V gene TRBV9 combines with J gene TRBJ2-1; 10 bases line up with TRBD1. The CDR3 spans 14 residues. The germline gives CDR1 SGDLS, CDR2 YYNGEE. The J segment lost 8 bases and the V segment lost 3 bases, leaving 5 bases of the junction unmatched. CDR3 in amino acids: CASSAVGQGYEQFF. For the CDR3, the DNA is TGTGCCAGCAGCGCCGTGGGACAGGGGTATGAGCAGTTCTTC. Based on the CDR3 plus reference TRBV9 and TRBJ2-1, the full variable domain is DSGVTQTPKHLITATGQRVTLRCSPRSGDLSVYWYQQSLDQGLQFLIQYYNGEERAKGNILERFSAQQFPDLHSELNLSSLELGDSALYFCASSAVGQGYEQFFGPGTRLTVL.

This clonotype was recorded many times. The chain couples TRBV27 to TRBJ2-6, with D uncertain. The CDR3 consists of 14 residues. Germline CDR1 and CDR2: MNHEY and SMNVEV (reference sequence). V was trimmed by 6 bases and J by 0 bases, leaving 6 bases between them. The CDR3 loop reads CASSPSSGANVLTF. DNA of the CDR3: TGTGCCAGCAGCCCGAGCTCTGGGGCCAACGTCCTGACTTTC.

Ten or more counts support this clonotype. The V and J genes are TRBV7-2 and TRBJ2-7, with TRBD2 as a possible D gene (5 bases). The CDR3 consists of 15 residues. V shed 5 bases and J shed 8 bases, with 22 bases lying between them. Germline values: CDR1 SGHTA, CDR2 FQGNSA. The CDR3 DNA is TGTGCCAGCAGCCCCCCAGAGGGAGTATATACTAAGCAGTACTTC. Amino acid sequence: CASSPPEGVYTKQYF. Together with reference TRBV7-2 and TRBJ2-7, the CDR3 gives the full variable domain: GAGVSQSPSNKVTEKGKDVELRCDPISGHTALYWYRQSLGQGLEFLIYFQGNSAPDKSGLPSDRFSAERTGGSVSTLTIQRTQQEDSAVYLCASSPPEGVYTKQYFGPGTRLTVT.

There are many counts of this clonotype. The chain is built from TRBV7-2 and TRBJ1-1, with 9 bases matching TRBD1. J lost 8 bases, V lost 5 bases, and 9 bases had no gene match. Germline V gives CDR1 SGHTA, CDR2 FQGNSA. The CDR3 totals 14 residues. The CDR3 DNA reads TGTGCCAGCAGCGACGGGACAGGGATCCCCGAAGCTTTCTTT. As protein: CASSDGTGIPEAFF.

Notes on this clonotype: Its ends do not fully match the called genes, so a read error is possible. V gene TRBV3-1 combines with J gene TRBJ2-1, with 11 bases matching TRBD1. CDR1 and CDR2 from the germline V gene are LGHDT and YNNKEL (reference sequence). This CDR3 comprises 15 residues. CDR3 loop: CTSSPGTGGRDEQFF. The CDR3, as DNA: TGTACCAGCAGCCCAGGGACAGGGGGTCGGGATGAGCAGTTCTTC.

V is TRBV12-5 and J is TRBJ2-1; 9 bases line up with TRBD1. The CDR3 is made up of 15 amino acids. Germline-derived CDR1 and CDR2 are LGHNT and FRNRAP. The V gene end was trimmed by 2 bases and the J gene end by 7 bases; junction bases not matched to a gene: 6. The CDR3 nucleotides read TGTGCTAGTGGTTTGCAGGGACAGGGTGATAATGAGCAGTTCTTC. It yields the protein CASGLQGQGDNEQFF.

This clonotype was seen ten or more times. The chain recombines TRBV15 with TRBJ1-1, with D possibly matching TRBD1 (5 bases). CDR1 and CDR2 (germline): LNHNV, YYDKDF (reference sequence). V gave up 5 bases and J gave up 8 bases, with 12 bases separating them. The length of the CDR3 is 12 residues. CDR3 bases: TGTGCCACCAGCGGGGGACTGCTCGAAGCTTTCTTT. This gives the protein CATSGGLLEAFF.

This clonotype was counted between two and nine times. This CDR3 reads CASSLLGTGSNQPQHF. CDR3 in DNA: TGTGCCAGCAGCTTACTCGGGACAGGGAGCAATCAGCCCCAGCATTTT. The gene calls are TRBV7-2 and TRBJ1-5, with 9 positions matching TRBD1. The length of the CDR3 is 16 residues. CDR1 is SGHTA and CDR2 is FQGNSA in the germline V gene. The V segment lost 2 bases and the J segment 1 base; nucleotides outside the gene matches: 3.

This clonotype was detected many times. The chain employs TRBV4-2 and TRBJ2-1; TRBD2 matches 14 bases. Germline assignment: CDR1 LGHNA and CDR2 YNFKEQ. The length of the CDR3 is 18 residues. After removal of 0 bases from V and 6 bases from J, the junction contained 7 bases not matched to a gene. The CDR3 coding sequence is TGTGCCAGCAGCCAAGATCCAGGACTAGCGGGAGGACTCAATGAGCAGTTCTTC. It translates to CASSQDPGLAGGLNEQFF.

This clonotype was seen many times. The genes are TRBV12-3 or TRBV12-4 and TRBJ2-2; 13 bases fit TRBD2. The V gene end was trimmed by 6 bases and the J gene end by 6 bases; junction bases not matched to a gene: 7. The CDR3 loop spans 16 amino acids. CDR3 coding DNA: TGTGCCAGCAGAAGGACTAGCGGGAGTCTGGCCGGGGAGCTGTTTTTT. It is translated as CASRRTSGSLAGELFF.

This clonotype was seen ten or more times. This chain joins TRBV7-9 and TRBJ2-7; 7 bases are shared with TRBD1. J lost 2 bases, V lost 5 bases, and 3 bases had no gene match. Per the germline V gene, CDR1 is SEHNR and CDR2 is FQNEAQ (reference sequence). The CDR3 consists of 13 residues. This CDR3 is CASSRDSPYEQYF. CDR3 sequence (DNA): TGTGCCAGCAGCAGGGACAGCCCCTACGAGCAGTACTTC.

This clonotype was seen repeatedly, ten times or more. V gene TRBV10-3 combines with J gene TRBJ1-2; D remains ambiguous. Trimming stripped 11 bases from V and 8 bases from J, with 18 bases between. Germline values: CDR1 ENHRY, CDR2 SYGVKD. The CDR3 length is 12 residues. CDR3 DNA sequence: TGTGCCGTCCCCGCCCGGGAAGGGGGCTACACCTTC. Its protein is CAVPAREGGYTF.

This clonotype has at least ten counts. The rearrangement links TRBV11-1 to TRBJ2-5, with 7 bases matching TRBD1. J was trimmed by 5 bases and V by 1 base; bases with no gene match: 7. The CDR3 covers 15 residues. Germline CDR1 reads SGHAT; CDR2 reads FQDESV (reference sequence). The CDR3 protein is CASSLERTGSETQYF. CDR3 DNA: TGTGCCAGCAGCTTAGAGCGGACAGGATCCGAGACCCAGTACTTC.

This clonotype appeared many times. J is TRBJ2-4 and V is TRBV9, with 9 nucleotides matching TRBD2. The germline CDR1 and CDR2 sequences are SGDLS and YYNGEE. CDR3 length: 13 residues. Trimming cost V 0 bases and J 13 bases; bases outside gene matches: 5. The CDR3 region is CASSVGQGLAQYF. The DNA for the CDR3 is TGTGCCAGCAGCGTAGGCCAAGGACTAGCGCAGTACTTC. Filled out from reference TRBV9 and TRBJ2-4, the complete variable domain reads DSGVTQTPKHLITATGQRVTLRCSPRSGDLSVYWYQQSLDQGLQFLIQYYNGEERAKGNILERFSAQQFPDLHSELNLSSLELGDSALYFCASSVGQGLAQYFGAGTRLSVL.

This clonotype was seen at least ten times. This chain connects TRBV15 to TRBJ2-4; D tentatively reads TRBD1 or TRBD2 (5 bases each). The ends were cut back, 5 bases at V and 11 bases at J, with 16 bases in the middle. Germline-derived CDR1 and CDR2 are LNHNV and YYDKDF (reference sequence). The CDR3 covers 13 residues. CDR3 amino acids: CATSPPGASLQYF. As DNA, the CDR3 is TGTGCCACCAGCCCCCCCGGGGCCAGTCTTCAGTACTTC.

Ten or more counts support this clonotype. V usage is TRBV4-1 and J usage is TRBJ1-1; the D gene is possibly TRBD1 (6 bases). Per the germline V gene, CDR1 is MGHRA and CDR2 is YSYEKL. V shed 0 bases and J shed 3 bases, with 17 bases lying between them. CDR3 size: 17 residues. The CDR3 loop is CASSQDNWGARDTEAFF. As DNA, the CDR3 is TGCGCCAGCAGCCAAGATAATTGGGGGGCGCGGGACACTGAAGCTTTCTTT.

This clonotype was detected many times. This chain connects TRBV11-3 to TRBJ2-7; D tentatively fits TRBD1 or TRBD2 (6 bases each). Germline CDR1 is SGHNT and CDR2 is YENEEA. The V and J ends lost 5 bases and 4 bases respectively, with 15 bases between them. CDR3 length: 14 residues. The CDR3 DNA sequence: TGTGCCAGCAGCCGTGGAGGAGGGGGTTACGAGCAGTACTTC. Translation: CASSRGGGGYEQYF.

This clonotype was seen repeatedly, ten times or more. The CDR3 reads CASSYGLAEPTGELFF. CDR3 nucleotides: TGTGCCAGCAGCTACGGACTAGCGGAACCCACCGGGGAGCTGTTTTTT. The V gene is TRBV7-8, the J gene TRBJ2-2; 10 nucleotides agree with TRBD2. In germline, CDR1 is SGHVS, CDR2 FQNEAQ. The trim removed 4 bases at V and 4 bases at J, leaving 6 bases unmatched. This CDR3 has 16 amino acids.

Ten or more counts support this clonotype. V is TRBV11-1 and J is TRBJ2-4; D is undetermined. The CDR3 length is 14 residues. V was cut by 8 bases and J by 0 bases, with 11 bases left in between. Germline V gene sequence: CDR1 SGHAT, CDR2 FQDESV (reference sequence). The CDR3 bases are TGTGCCAGCTCCGTAATGGGAGCCAAAAACATTCAGTACTTC. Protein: CASSVMGAKNIQYF.

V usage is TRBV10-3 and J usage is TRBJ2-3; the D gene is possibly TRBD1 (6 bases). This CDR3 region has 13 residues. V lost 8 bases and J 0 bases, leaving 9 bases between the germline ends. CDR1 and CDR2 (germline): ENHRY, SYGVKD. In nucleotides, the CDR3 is TGTGCCATCCAACAGGGAAGCACAGATACGCAGTATTTT. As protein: CAIQQGSTDTQYF.

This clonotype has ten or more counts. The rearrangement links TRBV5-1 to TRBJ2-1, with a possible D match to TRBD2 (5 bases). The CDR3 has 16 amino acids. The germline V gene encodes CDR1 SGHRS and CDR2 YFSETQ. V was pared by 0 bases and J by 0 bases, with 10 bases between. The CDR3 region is CASSLAAASSYNEQFF. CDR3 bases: TGCGCCAGCAGCTTGGCAGCGGCCAGCTCCTACAATGAGCAGTTCTTC.

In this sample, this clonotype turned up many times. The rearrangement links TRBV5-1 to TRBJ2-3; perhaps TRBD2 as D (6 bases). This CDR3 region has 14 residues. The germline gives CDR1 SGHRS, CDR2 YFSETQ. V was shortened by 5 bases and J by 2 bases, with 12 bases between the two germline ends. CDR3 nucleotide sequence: TGCGCCAGCAGGCGGGACGCCTACACAGATACGCAGTATTTT. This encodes CASRRDAYTDTQYF.

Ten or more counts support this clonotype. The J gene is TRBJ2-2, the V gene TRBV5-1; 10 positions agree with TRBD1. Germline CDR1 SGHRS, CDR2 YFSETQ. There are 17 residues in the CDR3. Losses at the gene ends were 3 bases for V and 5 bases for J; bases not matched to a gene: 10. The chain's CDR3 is CASSSIPGTGETGELFF. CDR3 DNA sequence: TGCGCCAGCAGCTCAATCCCCGGGACAGGGGAAACCGGGGAGCTGTTTTTT.

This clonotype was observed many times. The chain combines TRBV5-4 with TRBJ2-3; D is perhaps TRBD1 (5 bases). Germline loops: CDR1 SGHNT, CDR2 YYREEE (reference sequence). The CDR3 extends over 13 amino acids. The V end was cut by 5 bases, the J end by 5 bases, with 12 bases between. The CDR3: CASSVAGIDTQYF. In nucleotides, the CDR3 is TGTGCCAGCAGTGTAGCAGGGATAGATACGCAGTATTTT.

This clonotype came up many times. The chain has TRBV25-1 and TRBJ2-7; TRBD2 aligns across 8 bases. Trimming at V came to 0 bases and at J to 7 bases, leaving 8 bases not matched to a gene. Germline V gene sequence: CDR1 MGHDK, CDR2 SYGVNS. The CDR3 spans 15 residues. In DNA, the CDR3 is TGTGCCAGCAGTGAATATAGCGGGATCGGACCTGAGCAGTACTTC. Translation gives CASSEYSGIGPEQYF.